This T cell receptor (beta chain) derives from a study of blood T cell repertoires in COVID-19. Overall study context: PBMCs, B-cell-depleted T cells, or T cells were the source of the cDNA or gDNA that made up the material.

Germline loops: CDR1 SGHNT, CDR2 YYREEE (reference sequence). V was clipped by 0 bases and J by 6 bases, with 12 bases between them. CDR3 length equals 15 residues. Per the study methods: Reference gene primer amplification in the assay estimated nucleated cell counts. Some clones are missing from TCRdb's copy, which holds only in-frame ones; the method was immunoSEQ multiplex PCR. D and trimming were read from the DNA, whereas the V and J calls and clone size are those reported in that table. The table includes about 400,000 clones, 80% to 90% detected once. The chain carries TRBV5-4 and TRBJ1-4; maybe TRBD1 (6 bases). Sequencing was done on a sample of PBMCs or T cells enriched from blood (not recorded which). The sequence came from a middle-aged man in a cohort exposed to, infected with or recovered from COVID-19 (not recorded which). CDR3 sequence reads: CASSLGGGQDEKLFF. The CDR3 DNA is TGTGCCAGCAGCTTGGGCGGGGGGCAAGATGAAAAACTGTTTTTT.